This T cell receptor beta chain was sequenced during a study of shared clonotypes between healthy human individuals. CD8 cells regarded as naive lacked CD45RO, were positively chosen for CCR7, and omitted terminally differentiated effector memory CD45RA+ cells. Deletions cut 6 bases from V and 0 bases from J, with 10 bases between. CDR1 LNHDA and CDR2 SQIVND come from the germline V gene (reference sequence). There are 14 residues in the CDR3. Broader study findings: The four-donor shared clonotypes exceeded non-shared clonotypes in generation probability, with non-shared ones scoring lower. Richness estimates generally favored naive over memory subsets. Rarefaction exposed incomplete sorted-subset sequencing despite large depth.

Assay: immunoSEQ multiplex PCR; the TCRdb copy retains only in-frame clones and omits some. The sample has approximately 720,000 clones; 90% to 95% are singletons. Regarding this clone: Its antigen is not identified.

This TCR was sampled from a man under 40 in good health. Sequencing was done on a sample of naive CD8+ T cells sorted from blood. The chain is built from TRBV19 and TRBJ2-3, with D possibly being TRBD1 or TRBD2 (5 bases each). DNA for the CDR3: TGTGCCAGTAGACCGGGGCCTAGCACAGATACGCAGTATTTT. Translated, it gives CASRPGPSTDTQYF.